This T cell receptor beta chain is drawn from a study of OX40 agonist ivuxolimab in advanced cancers. Whole-study context: Aged roughly 23 to 90 with a mean of 60 years, they were under 85% male. Two cutaneous melanoma patients and one hepatocellular carcinoma patient, three in all, had partial responses.

Findings and limits, study-wide: At 0.1 to 3.0 mg/kg, CD4+ and CD8+ blood T cells expanded clonally by week 6. Which antigen the expanded peripheral T cells recognized is unknown.

The protocol was immunoSEQ multiplex PCR, while the TCRdb copy is restricted to in-frame clones and leaves out a portion. The data show approximately 51,000 clones, around 73% seen once. About this clone: Its antigen is not identified.

Deletions cut 4 bases from V and 1 base from J, with 10 bases between. This CDR3 comprises 13 residues. CDR1 GTSNPN and CDR2 SVGIG come from the germline V gene (reference sequence). The chain combines TRBV30 with TRBJ1-1; D is possibly TRBD1 (5 bases). The sequencing used CD4+ or CD8+ T cells sorted from blood, collected in a trial of the OX40 agonist ivuxolimab. The receptor was derived from an adult with an advanced solid tumor such as melanoma, head and neck, liver or kidney cancer. The CDR3 nucleotides read TGTGCCTGGACGCGTAGGGGGAACACTGAAGCTTTCTTT. Encoded protein: CAWTRRGNTEAFF.